This entry describes one TCR beta chain. Method: immunoSEQ multiplex PCR; TCRdb's copy keeps in-frame clones and lacks some. The sample carries about 200,000 clones, approximately 87% recorded once. This record comes from a study of cytomegalovirus exposure and HLA in healthy donors. Study summary: The same platform used for the 666 first-cohort repertoires was also used for the roughly 120 validation repertoires, as a later analysis reported.

The germline V and J ends were trimmed by 0 bases and 6 bases, with 7 bases remaining between them. Germline CDR1 SGHKS, CDR2 YYEKEE (reference sequence). This CDR3 is 12 amino acids long. This receptor was obtained from a woman aged 18-29 years in good health and CMV-seronegative. This rearrangement joins TRBV5-5 to TRBJ2-7; D not certain. The sample comprised PBMCs. CDR3: CASSLDVGEQYF. The CDR3, as DNA: TGTGCCAGCAGCTTGGATGTAGGCGAGCAGTACTTC.